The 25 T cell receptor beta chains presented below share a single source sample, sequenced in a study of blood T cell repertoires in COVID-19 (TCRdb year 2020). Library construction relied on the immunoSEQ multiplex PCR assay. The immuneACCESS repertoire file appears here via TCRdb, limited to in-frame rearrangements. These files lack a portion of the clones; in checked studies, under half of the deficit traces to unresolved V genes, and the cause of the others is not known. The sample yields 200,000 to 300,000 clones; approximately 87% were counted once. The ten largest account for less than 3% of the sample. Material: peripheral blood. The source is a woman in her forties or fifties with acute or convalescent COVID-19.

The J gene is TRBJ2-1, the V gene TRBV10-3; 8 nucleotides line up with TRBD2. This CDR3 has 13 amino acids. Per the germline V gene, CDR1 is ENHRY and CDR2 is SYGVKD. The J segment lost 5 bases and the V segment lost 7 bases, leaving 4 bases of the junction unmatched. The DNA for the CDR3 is TGTGCCATCAACGGGAGGGATAACAATGAGCAGTTCTTC. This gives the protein CAINGRDNNEQFF.

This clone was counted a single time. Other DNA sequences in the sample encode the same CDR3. The CDR3 sequence is CASSLPRGEQYF. The CDR3, as DNA: TGTGCCAGCAGTCTACCCAGAGGCGAGCAGTACTTC. The chain is built from TRBV28 and TRBJ2-7, with D unresolved. V lost 5 bases to trimming and J lost 6 bases, with 11 bases between them. This CDR3 spans 12 amino acids. Germline lookup yields CDR1 MDHEN and CDR2 SYDVKM.

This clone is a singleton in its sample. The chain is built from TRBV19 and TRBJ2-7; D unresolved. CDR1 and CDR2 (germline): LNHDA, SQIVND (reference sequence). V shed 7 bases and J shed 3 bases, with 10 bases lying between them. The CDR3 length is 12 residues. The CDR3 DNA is TGTGCCAGTATGAGCCCCCACTACGAGCAGTACTTC. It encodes CASMSPHYEQYF.

The CDR3 sequence: CASTHINYGYTF. The CDR3 DNA is TGTGCCAGCACCCACATTAACTATGGCTACACCTTC. The rearrangement joins TRBV7-2 to TRBJ1-2, with D unclear. V lost 7 bases and J 1 base, leaving 7 bases between the germline ends. The CDR3 is 12 residues long. Germline-derived CDR1 and CDR2 are SGHTA and FQGNSA. Using reference TRBV7-2 and TRBJ1-2 for the parts outside the CDR3, the full variable domain is GAGVSQSPSNKVTEKGKDVELRCDPISGHTALYWYRQSLGQGLEFLIYFQGNSAPDKSGLPSDRFSAERTGGSVSTLTIQRTQQEDSAVYLCASTHINYGYTFGSGTRLTVV.

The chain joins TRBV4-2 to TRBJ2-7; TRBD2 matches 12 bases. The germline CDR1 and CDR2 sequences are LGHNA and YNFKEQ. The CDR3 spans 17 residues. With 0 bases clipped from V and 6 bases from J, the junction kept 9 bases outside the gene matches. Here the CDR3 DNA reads TGTGCCAGCAGCCAAGATCGGTCTAGCGGGAGGGCTGGCGAGCAGTACTTC. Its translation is CASSQDRSSGRAGEQYF.

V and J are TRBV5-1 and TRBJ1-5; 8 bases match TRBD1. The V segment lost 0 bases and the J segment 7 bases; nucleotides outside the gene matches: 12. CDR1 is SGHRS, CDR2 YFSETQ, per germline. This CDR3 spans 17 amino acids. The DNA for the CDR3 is TGCGCCAGCAGCTTGGTGTCGGGGGACAGGTCGCCCCAGCCCCAGCATTTT. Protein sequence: CASSLVSGDRSPQPQHF.

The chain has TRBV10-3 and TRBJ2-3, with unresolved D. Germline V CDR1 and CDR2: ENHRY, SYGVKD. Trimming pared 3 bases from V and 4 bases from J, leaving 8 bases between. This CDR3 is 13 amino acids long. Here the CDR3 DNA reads TGTGCCATCAGTGAACCGGGTGCAGATACGCAGTATTTT. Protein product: CAISEPGADTQYF.

CDR3 in amino acids: CASTDSNQPQHF. The CDR3 DNA reads as TGTGCCAGCACGGACAGTAATCAGCCCCAGCATTTT. V gene TRBV7-9 combines with J gene TRBJ1-5, with a tentative D call TRBD1 (6 bases). Germline CDR1 is SEHNR and CDR2 is FQNEAQ (reference sequence). The CDR3 has 12 residues. Deletions cut 7 bases from V and 4 bases from J, with 8 bases between.

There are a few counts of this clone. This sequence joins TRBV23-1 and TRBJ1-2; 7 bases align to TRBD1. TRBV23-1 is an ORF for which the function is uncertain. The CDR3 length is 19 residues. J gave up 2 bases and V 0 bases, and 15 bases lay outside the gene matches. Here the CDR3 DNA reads TGCGCCAGCAGTCAATCGGGTGAGGGACAGCACAAACCGAACTATGGCTACACCTTC. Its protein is CASSQSGEGQHKPNYGYTF.

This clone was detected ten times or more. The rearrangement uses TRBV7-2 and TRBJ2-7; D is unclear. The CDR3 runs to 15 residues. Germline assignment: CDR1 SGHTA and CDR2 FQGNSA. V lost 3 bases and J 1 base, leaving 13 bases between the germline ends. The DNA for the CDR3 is TGTGCCAGCAGCTTGGCCTTTTCGGGTTCCTACGAGCAGTACTTC. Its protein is CASSLAFSGSYEQYF.

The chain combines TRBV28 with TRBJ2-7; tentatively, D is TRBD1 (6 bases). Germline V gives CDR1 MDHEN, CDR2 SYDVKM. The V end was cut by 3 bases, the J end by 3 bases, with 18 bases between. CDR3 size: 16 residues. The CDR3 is CASSFPLGQDSYEQYF. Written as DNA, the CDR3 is TGTGCCAGCAGTTTTCCCCTCGGCCAGGACAGCTACGAGCAGTACTTC.

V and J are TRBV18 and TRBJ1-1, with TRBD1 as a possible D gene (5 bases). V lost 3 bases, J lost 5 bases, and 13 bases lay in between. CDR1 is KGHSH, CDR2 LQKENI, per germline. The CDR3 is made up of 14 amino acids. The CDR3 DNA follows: TGTGCCAGCTCACCTAAGACGGCAGGGACTGAAGCTTTCTTT. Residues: CASSPKTAGTEAFF.

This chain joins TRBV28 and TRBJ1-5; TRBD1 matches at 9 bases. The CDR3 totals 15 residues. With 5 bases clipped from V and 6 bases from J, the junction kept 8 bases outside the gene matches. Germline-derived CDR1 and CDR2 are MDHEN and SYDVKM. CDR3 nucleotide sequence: TGTGCCAGCAGTGAACCGGACAGGGGATTTCAGCCCCAGCATTTT. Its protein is CASSEPDRGFQPQHF.

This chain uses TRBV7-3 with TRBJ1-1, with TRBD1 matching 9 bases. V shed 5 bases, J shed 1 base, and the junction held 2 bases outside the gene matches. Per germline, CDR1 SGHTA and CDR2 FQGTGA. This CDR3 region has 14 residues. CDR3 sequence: CASSLTGGNTEAFF. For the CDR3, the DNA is TGTGCCAGCAGCCTGACAGGGGGGAACACTGAAGCTTTCTTT. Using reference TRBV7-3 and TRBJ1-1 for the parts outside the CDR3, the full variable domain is GAGVSQTPSNKVTEKGKYVELRCDPISGHTALYWYRQSLGQGPEFLIYFQGTGAADDSGLPNDRFFAVRPEGSVSTLKIQRTERGDSAVYLCASSLTGGNTEAFFGQGTRLTVV.

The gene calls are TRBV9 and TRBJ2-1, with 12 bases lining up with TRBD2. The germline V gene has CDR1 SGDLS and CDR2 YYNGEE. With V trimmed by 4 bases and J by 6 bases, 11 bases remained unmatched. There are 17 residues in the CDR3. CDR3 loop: CASSQNLAGGPGNEQFF. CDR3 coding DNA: TGTGCCAGCAGCCAAAATCTAGCGGGAGGGCCCGGCAATGAGCAGTTCTTC. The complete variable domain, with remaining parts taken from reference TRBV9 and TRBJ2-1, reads DSGVTQTPKHLITATGQRVTLRCSPRSGDLSVYWYQQSLDQGLQFLIQYYNGEERAKGNILERFSAQQFPDLHSELNLSSLELGDSALYFCASSQNLAGGPGNEQFFGPGTRLTVL.

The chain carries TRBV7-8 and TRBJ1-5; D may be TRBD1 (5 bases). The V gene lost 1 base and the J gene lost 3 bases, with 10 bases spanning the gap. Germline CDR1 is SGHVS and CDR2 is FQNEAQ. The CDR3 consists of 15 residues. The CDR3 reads CASSLDRRLNQPQHF. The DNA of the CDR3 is TGTGCCAGCAGCTTAGACAGGAGACTCAATCAGCCCCAGCATTTT. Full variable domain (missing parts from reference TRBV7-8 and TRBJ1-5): GAGVSQSPRYKVAKRGQDVALRCDPISGHVSLFWYQQALGQGPEFLTYFQNEAQLDKSGLPSDRFFAERPEGSVSTLKIQRTQQEDSAVYLCASSLDRRLNQPQHFGDGTRLSIL.

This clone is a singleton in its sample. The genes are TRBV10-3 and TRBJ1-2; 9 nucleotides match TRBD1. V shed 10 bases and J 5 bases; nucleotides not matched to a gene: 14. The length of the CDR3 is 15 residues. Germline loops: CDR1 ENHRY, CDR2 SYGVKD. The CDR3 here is CATRDRAEGIYGYTF. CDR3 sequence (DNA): TGTGCCACCAGGGACAGGGCCGAGGGTATATATGGCTACACCTTC.

The CDR3 DNA sequence: TGTGCCAGTAGTATAACGCCAGGGGCATTGGAGACCCAGTACTTC. This sequence encodes CASSITPGALETQYF. The J gene is TRBJ2-5, the V gene TRBV19; D is perhaps TRBD1 (6 bases). CDR1 is LNHDA, CDR2 SQIVND, per germline (reference sequence). Trimming shortened V by 2 bases and J by 5 bases, and 15 bases separated the two germline ends. The CDR3 contains 15 residues.

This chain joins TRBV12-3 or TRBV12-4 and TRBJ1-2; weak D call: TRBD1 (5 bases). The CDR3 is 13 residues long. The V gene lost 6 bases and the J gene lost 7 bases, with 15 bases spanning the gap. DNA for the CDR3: TGTGCCAGCAGACCAGGGTTCGGGGGTGGCTACACCTTC. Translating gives CASRPGFGGGYTF.

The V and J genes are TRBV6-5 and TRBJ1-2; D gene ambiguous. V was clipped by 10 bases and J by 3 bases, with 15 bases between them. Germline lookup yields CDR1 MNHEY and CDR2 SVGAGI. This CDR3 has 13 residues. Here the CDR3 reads CATSSGGYYGYTF. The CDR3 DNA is TGTGCCACCTCATCGGGAGGGTACTATGGCTACACCTTC.

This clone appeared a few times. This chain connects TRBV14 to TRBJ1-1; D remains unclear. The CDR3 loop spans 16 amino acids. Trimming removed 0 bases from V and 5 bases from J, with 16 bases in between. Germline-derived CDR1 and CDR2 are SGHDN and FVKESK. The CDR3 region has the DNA TGTGCCAGCAGCCAAGAAATTGCCTTTCCGGGGACTGAAGCTTTCTTT. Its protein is CASSQEIAFPGTEAFF.

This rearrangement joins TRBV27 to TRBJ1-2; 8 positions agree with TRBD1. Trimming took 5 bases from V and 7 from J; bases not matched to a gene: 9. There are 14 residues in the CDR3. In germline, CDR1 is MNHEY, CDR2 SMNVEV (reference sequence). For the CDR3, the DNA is TGTGCCAGCAGTACTCCAGGGGGCGCGGGTGGCTACACCTTC. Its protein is CASSTPGGAGGYTF.

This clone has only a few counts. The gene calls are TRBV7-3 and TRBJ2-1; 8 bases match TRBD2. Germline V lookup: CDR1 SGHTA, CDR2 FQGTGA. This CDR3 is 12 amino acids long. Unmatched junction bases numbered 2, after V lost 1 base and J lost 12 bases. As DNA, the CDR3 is TGTGCCAGCAGCTTAATGGGACTAGGGCAGTTCTTC. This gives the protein CASSLMGLGQFF.

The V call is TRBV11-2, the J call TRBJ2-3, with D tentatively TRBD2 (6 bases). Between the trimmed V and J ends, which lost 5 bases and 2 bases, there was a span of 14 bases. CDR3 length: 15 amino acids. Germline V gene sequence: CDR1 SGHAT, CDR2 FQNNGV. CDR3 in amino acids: CASSTVGGNTDTQYF. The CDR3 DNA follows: TGTGCCAGCAGCACTGTTGGGGGGAACACAGATACGCAGTATTTT.

The CDR3 nucleotides are TGTGCCAGCAGTTACACCGGGAGGGCCTTTAACGATGAGCAGTTCTTC. Translated: CASSYTGRAFNDEQFF. This chain uses TRBV6-5 with TRBJ2-1; 8 bases fit TRBD2. The CDR3 runs to 16 residues. The trim removed 2 bases at V and 8 bases at J, leaving 11 bases unmatched. Looked up from germline, CDR1 is MNHEY and CDR2 is SVGAGI.